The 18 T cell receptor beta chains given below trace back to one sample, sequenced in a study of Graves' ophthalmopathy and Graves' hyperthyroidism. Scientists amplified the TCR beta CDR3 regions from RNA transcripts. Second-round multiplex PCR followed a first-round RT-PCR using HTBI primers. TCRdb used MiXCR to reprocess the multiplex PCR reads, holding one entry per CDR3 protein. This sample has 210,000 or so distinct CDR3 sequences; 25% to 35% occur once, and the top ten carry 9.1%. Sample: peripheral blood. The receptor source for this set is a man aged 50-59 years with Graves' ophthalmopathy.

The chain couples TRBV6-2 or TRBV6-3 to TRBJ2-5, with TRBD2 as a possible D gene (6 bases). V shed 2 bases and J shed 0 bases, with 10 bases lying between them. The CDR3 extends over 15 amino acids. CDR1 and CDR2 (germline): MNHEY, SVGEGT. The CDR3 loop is CASSYVGGNQETQYF. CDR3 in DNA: TGTGCCAGCAGTTACGTGGGAGGTAACCAAGAGACCCAGTACTTC.

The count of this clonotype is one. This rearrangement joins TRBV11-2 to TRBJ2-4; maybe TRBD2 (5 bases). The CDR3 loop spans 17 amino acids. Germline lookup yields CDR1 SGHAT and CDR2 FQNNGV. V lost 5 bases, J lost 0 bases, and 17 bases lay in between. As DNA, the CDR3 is TGTGCCAGCAGCGCGGGTGGTCTTACCCTAGCCAAAAACATTCAGTACTTC. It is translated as CASSAGGLTLAKNIQYF.

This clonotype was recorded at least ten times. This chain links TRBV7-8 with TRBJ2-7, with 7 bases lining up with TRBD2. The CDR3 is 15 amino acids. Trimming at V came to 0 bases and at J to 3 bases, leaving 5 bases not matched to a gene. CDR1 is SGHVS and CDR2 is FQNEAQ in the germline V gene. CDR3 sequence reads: CASSLAGGIFYEQYF. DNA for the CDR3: TGTGCCAGCAGCTTAGCGGGAGGGATTTTCTACGAGCAGTACTTC.

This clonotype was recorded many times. The CDR3 DNA follows: TGTGCCAGCAGTTACGGGCGGGGGACCACTGAAGCTTTCTTT. Protein sequence: CASSYGRGTTEAFF. The V call is TRBV6-2 or TRBV6-3, the J call TRBJ1-1, with D possibly matching TRBD1 (5 bases). Trimming took 2 bases from V and 4 from J, leaving 11 bases between them. This CDR3 has 14 residues. Germline V CDR1 and CDR2: MNHEY, SVGEGT.

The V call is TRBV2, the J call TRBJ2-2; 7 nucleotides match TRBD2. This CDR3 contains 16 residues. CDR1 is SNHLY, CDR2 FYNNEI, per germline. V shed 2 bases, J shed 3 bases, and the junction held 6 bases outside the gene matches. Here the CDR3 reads CASSEWRERDTGELFF. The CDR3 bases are TGTGCCAGCAGTGAATGGCGGGAGCGGGACACCGGGGAGCTGTTTTTT. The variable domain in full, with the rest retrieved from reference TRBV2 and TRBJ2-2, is EPEVTQTPSHQVTQMGQEVILRCVPISNHLYFYWYRQILGQKVEFLVSFYNNEISEKSEIFDDQFSVERPDGSNFTLKIRSTKLEDSAMYFCASSEWRERDTGELFFGEGSRLTVL.

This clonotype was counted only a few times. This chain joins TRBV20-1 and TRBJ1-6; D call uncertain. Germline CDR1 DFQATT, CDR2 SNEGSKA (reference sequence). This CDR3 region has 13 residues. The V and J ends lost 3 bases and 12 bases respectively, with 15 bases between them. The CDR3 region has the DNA TGCAGTGCTAGTCGCGAGAGCAATCAACCCCTCCACTTT. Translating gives CSASRESNQPLHF.

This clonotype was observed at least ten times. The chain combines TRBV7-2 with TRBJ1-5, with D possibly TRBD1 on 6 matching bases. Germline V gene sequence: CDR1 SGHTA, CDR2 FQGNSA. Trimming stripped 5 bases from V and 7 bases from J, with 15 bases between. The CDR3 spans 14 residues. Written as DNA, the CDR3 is TGTGCCAGCAGCCCGACCGGGACACTGCAGCCCCAGCATTTT. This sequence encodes CASSPTGTLQPQHF. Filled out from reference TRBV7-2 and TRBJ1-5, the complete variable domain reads GAGVSQSPSNKVTEKGKDVELRCDPISGHTALYWYRQSLGQGLEFLIYFQGNSAPDKSGLPSDRFSAERTGGSVSTLTIQRTQQEDSAVYLCASSPTGTLQPQHFGDGTRLSIL.

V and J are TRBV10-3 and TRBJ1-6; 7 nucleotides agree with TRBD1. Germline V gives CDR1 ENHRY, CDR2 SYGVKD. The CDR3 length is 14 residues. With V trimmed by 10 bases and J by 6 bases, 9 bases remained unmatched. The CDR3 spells CASRPDRVNSPLHF. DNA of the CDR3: TGTGCCAGCAGACCCGACAGGGTTAATTCACCCCTCCACTTT.

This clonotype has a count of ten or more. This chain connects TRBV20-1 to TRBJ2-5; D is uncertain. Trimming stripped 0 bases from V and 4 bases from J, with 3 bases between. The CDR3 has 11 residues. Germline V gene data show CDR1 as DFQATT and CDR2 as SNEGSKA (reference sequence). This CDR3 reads CSARERETQYF. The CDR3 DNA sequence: TGCAGTGCTAGAGAACGAGAGACCCAGTACTTC.

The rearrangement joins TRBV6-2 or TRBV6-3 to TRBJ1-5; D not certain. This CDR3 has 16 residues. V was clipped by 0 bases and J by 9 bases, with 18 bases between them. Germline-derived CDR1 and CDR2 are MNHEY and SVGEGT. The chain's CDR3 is CASSYSIIVPPGPQHF. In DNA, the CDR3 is TGTGCCAGCAGTTACTCGATCATAGTCCCTCCTGGGCCCCAGCATTTT.

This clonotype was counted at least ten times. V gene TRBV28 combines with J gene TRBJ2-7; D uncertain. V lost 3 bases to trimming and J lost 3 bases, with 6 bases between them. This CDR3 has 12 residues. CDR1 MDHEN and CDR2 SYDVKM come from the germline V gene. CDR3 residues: CASSFHGYEQYF. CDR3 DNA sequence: TGTGCCAGCAGTTTCCATGGCTACGAGCAGTACTTC.

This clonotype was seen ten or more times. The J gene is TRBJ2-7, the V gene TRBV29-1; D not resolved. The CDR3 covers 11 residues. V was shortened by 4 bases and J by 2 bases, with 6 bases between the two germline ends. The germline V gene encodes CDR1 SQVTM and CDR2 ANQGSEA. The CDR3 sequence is CSVAVAYEQYF. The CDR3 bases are TGCAGCGTTGCGGTGGCCTACGAGCAGTACTTC.

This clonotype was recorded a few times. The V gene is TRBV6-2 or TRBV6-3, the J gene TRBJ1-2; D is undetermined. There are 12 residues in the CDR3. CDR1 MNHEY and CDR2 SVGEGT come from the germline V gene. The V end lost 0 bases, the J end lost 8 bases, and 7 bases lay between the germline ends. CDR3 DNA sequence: TGTGCCAGCAGTTACTCTATGGCAGGCTACACCTTC. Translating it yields CASSYSMAGYTF.

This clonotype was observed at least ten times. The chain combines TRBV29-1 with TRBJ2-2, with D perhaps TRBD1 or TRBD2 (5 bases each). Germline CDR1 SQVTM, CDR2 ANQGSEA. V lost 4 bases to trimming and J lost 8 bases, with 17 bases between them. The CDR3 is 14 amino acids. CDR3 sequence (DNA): TGCAGCGTTGGTACGGGGCCAGCCAGGGGGGAGCTGTTTTTT. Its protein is CSVGTGPARGELFF.

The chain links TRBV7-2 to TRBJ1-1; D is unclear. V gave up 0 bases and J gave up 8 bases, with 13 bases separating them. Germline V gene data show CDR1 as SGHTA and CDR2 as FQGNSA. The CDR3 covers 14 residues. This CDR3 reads CASSLANWEREAFF. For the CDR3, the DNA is TGTGCCAGCAGCTTAGCGAATTGGGAGAGGGAAGCTTTCTTT.

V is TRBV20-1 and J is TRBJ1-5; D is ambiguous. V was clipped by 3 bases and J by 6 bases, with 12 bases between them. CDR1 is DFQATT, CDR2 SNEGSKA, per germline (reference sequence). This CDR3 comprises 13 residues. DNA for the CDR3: TGCAGTGCTAGTTATGGGGTGAGTCAGCCCCAGCATTTT. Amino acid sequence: CSASYGVSQPQHF.

CDR3 loop: CASSYETGQETQYF. The CDR3 DNA reads TGTGCCAGCAGTTACGAGACAGGGCAAGAGACCCAGTACTTC. The V and J genes are TRBV12-3 or TRBV12-4 and TRBJ2-5, with 7 bases that match TRBD1. V lost 4 bases and J lost 2; bases outside the gene matches: 4. The CDR3 runs to 14 residues.

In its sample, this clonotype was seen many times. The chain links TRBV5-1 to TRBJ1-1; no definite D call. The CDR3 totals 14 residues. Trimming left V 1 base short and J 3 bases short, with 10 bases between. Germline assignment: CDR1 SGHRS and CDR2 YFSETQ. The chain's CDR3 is CASSLLGWDTEAFF. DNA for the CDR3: TGCGCCAGCAGCTTGTTAGGGTGGGACACTGAAGCTTTCTTT.